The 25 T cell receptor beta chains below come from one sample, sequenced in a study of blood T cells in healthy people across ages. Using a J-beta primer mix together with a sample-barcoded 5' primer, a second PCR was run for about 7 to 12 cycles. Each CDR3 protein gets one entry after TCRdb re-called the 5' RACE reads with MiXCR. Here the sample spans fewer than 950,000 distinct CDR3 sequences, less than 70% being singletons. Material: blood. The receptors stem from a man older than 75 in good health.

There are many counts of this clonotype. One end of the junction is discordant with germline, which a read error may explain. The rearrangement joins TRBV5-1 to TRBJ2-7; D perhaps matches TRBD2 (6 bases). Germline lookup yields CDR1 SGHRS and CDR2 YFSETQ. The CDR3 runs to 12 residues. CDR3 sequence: CASSSGGYEQYF. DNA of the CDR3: TGTGCCAGCAGTTCCGGGGGCTACGAGCAGTACTTC.

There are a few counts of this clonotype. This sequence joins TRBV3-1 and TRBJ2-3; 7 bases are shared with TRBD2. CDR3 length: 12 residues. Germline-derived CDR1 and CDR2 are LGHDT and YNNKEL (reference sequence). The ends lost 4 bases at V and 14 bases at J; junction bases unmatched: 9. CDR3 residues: CASSPFGDYAYF. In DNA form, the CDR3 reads TGTGCCAGCAGCCCCTTTGGGGACTACGCGTATTTT.

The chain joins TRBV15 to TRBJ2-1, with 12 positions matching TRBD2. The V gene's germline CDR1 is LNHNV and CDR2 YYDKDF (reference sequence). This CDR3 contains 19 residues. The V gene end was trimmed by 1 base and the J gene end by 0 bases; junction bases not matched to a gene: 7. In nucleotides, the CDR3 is TGTGCCACCAGCAGAGGAGGGCTAGCGGGAGGGAGCTCCTACAATGAGCAGTTCTTC. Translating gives CATSRGGLAGGSSYNEQFF.

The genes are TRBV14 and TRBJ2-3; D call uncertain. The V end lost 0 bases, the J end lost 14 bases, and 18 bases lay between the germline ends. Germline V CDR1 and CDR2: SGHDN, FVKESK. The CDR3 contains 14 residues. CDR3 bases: TGTGCCAGCAGCCAAGAGGGGTCGGTCAGATACGCGTATTTT. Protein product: CASSQEGSVRYAYF.

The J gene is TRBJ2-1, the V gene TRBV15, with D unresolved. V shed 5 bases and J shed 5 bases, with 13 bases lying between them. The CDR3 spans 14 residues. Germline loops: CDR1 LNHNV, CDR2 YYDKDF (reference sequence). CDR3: CATSVEKGNNEQFF. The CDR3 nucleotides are TGTGCCACCAGCGTCGAAAAGGGCAACAATGAGCAGTTCTTC.

The CDR3 sequence: CASRGSRYAYF. CDR3 in DNA: TGTGCCAGCAGGGGTAGCAGATACGCGTATTTT. This chain uses TRBV12-3 or TRBV12-4 with TRBJ2-3; D is ambiguous. The CDR3 sequence is 11 residues long. Trimming shortened V by 6 bases and J by 14 bases, and 15 bases separated the two germline ends.

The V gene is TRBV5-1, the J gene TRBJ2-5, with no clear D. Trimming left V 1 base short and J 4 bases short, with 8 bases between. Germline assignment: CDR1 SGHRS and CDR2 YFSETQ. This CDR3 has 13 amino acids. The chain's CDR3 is CASSLKGPETQYF. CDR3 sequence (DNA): TGCGCCAGCAGCTTGAAGGGCCCAGAGACCCAGTACTTC. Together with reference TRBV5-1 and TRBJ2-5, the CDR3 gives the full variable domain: KAGVTQTPRYLIKTRGQQVTLSCSPISGHRSVSWYQQTPGQGLQFLFEYFSETQRNKGNFPGRFSGRQFSNSRSEMNVSTLELGDSALYLCASSLKGPETQYFGPGTRLLVL.

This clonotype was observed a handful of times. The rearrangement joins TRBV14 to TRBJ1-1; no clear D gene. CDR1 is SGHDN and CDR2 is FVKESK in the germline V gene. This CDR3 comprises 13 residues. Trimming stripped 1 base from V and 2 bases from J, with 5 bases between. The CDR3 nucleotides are TGTGCCAGCAGCCAAGTTTTAAACACTGAAGCTTTCTTT. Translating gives CASSQVLNTEAFF.

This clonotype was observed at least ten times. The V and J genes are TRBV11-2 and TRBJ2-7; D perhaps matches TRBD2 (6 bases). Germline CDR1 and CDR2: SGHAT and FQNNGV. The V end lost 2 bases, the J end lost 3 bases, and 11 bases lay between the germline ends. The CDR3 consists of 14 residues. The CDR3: CASSLYPGDYEQYF. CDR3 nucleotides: TGTGCCAGCAGCTTATATCCGGGGGACTACGAGCAGTACTTC.

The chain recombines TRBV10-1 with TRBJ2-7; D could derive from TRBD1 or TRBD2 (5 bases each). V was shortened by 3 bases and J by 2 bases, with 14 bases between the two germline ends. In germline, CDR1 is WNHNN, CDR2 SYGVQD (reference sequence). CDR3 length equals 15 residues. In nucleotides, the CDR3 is TGCGCCAGCAGTGACCCTGGGGACCCTCCCTACGAGCAGTACTTC. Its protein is CASSDPGDPPYEQYF.

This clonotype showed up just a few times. This chain's CDR3 is CASSPGQGAYNEQYF. The CDR3 DNA reads as TGTGCCAGCAGCCCGGGACAGGGGGCTTACAATGAGCAGTACTTC. The J gene is TRBJ2-1, the V gene TRBV11-2; 12 bases are a match to TRBD1. Near its end, the DNA agrees better with TRBJ2-7, so the J call may be wrong. The CDR3 is made up of 15 amino acids. The germline V gene has CDR1 SGHAT and CDR2 FQNNGV.

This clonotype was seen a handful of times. The CDR3 DNA follows: TGCAGTGCTAGAGAGGTCTATGGCTACACCTTC. Translating it yields CSAREVYGYTF. This rearrangement joins TRBV20-1 to TRBJ1-2; D gene uncertain. Trimming removed 0 bases at V and 4 bases at J, with 3 bases between. This CDR3 has 11 amino acids. Per the germline V gene, CDR1 is DFQATT and CDR2 is SNEGSKA (reference sequence).

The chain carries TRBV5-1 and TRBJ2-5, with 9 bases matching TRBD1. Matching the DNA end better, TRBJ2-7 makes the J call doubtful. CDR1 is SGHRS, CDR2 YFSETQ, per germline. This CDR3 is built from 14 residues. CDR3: CASSDRQGVSEQYF. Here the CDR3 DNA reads TGCGCCAGCAGCGATAGACAGGGGGTCTCCGAGCAGTACTTC.

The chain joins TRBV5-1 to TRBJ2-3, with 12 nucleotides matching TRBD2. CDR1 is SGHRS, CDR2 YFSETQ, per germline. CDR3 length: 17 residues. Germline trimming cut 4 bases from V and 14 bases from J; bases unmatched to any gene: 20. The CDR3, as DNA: TGCGCCAGCAGCCCGGAGGGACTAGCGGGCGAGCACAGATACGCGTATTTT. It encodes CASSPEGLAGEHRYAYF.

The CDR3 region is CSVGSGMDTGELFF. The CDR3 DNA reads TGCAGCGTTGGTAGCGGGATGGACACCGGGGAGCTGTTTTTT. The chain uses TRBV29-1 and TRBJ2-2; 8 nucleotides agree with TRBD2. After removal of 4 bases from V and 3 bases from J, the junction contained 4 bases not matched to a gene. Germline CDR1 is SQVTM and CDR2 is ANQGSEA. CDR3 size: 14 residues.

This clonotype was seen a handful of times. The CDR3 sequence is CASSEYRGTASYEQYF. DNA of the CDR3: TGTGCCAGCAGTGAATATCGAGGGACAGCGAGCTACGAGCAGTACTTC. The chain uses TRBV25-1 and TRBJ2-7, with 7 nucleotides matching TRBD1. The V gene's germline CDR1 is MGHDK and CDR2 SYGVNS. The CDR3 runs 16 residues. V was pared by 0 bases and J by 3 bases, with 8 bases of the junction left unmatched.

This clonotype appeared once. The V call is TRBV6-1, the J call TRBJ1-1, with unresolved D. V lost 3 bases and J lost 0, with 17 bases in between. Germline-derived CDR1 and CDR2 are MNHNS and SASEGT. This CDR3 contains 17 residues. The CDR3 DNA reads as TGTGCCAGCAGTGACCCCATCGTGCGTAGGATGAACACTGAAGCTTTCTTT. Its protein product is CASSDPIVRRMNTEAFF.

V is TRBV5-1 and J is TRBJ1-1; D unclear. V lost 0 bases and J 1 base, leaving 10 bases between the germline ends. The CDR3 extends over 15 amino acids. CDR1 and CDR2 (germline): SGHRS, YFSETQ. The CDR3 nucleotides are TGCGCCAGCAGCTTGGCAAGTGGGCCGAACACTGAAGCTTTCTTT. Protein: CASSLASGPNTEAFF.

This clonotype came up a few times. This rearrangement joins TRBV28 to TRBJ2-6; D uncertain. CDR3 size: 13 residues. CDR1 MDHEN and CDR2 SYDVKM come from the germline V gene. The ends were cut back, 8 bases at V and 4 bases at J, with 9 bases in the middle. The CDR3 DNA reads TGTGCCAGCCTGCTGACAGGGGCCAACGTCCTGACTTTC. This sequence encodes CASLLTGANVLTF.

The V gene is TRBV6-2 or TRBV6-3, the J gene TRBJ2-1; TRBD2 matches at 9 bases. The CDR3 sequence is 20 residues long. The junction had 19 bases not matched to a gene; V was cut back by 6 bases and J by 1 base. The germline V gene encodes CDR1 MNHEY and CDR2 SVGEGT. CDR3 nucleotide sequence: TGTGCCAGCAGGTACCTGGGGTTGCGGGAGGGCCTAGGGTCCTACAATGAGCAGTTCTTC. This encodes CASRYLGLREGLGSYNEQFF.

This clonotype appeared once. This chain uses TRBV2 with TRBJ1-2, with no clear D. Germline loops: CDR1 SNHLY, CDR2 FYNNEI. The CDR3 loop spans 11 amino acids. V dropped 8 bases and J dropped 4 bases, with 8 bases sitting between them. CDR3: CASVGSYGYTF. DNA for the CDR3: TGTGCCAGCGTAGGCAGCTATGGCTACACCTTC.

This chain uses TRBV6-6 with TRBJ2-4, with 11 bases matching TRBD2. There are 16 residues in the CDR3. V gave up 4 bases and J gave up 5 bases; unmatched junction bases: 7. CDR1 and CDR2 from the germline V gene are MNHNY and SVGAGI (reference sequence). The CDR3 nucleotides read TGTGCCAGCAGTTCCGGACTAGCGGGTCGCCAAAACATTCAGTACTTC. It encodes CASSSGLAGRQNIQYF.

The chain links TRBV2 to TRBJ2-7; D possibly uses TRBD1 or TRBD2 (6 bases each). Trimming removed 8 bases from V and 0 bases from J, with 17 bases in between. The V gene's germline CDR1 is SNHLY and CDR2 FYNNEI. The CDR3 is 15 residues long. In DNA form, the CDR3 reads TGTGCCAGCGGGAGAGGGGGGCAGGGCTCCTACGAGCAGTACTTC. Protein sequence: CASGRGGQGSYEQYF.

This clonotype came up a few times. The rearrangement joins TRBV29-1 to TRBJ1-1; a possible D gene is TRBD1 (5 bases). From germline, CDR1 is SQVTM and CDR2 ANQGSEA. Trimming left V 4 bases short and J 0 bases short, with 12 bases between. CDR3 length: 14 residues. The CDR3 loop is CSVAFGGLNTEAFF. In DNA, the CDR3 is TGCAGCGTTGCCTTCGGGGGATTGAACACTGAAGCTTTCTTT.

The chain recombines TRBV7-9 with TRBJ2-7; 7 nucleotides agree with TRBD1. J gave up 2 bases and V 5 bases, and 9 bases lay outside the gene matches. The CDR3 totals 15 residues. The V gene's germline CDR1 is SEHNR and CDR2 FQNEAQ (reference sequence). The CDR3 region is CASSPTGILAYEQYF. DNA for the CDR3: TGTGCCAGCAGCCCGACAGGGATACTTGCCTACGAGCAGTACTTC.